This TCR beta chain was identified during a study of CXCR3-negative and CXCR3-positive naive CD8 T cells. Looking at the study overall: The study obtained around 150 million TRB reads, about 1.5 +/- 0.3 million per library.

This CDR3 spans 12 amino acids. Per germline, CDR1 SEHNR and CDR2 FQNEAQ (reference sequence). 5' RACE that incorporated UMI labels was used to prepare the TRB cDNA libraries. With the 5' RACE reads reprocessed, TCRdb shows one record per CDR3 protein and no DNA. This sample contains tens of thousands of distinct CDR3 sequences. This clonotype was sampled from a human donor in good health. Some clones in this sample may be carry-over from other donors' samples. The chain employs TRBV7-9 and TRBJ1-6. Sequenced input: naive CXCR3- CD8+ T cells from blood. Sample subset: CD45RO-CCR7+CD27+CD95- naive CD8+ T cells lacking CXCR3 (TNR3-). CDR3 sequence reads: CASSLDGLALHF.